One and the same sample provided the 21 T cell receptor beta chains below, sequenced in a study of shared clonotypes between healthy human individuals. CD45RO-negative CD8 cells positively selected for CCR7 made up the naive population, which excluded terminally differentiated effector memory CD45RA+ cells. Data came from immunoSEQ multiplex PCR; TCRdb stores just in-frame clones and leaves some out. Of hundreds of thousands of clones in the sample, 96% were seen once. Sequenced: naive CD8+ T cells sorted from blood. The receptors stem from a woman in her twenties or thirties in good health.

The CDR3 sequence: CASSDPVYQPQHF. CDR3 sequence (DNA): TGTGCCAGTAGTGACCCAGTGTATCAGCCCCAGCATTTT. The chain carries TRBV19 and TRBJ1-5; no clear D. Per the germline V gene, CDR1 is LNHDA and CDR2 is SQIVND (reference sequence). This CDR3 has 13 amino acids. V was clipped by 5 bases and J by 5 bases, with 10 bases between them.

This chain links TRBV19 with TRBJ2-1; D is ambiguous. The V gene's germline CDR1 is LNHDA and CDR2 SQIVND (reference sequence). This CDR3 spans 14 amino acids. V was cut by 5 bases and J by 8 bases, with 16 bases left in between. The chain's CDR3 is CASSAEGEDDEQFF. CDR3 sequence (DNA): TGTGCCAGTAGTGCCGAAGGCGAGGACGATGAGCAGTTCTTC.

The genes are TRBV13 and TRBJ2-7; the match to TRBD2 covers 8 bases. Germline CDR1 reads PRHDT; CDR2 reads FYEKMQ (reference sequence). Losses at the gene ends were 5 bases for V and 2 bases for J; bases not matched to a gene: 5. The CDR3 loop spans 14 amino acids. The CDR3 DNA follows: TGTGCCAGCAGCGGTCCGGGGGGGGCCTACGAGCAGTACTTC. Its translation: CASSGPGGAYEQYF.

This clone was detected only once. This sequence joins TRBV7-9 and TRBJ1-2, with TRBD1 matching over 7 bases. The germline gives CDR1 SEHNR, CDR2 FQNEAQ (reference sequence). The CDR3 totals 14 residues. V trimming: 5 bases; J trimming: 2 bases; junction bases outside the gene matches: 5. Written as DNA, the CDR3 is TGTGCCAGCAGCCTGACAGGGACGAACTATGGCTACACCTTC. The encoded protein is CASSLTGTNYGYTF.

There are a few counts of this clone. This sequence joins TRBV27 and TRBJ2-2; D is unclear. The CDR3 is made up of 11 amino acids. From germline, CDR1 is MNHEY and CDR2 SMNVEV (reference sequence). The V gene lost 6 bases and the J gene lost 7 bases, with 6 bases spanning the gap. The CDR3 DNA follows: TGTGCCAGCAGCTCTCTCGGGGAGCTGTTTTTT. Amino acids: CASSSLGELFF.

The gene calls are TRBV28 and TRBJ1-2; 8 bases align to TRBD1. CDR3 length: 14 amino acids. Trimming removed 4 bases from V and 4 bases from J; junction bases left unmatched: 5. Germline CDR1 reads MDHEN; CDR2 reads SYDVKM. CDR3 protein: CASSYTGTGYGYTF. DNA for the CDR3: TGTGCCAGCAGTTACACCGGGACAGGCTATGGCTACACCTTC.

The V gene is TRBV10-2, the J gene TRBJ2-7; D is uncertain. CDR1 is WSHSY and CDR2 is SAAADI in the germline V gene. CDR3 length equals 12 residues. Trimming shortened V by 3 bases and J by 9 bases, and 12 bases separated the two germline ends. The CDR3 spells CASSDSLAAQYF. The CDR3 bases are TGCGCCAGCAGTGACAGCTTAGCCGCGCAGTACTTC.

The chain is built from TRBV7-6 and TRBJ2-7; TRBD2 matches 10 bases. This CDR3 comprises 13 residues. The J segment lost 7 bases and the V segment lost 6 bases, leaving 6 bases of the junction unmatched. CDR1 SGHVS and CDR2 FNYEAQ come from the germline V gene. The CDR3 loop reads CASSTGTSAEQYF. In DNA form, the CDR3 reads TGTGCCAGCAGTACCGGGACTAGCGCGGAGCAGTACTTC.

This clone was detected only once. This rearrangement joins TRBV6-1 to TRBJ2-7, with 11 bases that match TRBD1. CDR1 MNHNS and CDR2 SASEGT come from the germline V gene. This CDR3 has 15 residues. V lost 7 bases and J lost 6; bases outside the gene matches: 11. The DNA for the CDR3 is TGTGCCAGCATGACACCGGGACAGGGGGGAGGCGAGCAGTACTTC. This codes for CASMTPGQGGGEQYF.

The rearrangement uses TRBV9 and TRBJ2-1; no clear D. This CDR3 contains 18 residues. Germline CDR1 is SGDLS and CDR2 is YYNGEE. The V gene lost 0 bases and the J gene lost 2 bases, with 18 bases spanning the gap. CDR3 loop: CASSVGVGGFSPYNEQFF. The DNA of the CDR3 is TGTGCCAGCAGCGTAGGTGTCGGCGGCTTTTCGCCCTACAATGAGCAGTTCTTC. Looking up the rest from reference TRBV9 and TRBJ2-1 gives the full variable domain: DSGVTQTPKHLITATGQRVTLRCSPRSGDLSVYWYQQSLDQGLQFLIQYYNGEERAKGNILERFSAQQFPDLHSELNLSSLELGDSALYFCASSVGVGGFSPYNEQFFGPGTRLTVL.

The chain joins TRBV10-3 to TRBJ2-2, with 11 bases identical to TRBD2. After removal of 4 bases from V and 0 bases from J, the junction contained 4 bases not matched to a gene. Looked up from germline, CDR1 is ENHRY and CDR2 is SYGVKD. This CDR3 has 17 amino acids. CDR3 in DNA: TGTGCCATCAGTGGCCGACTAGCGGGGTCGAACACCGGGGAGCTGTTTTTT. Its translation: CAISGRLAGSNTGELFF.

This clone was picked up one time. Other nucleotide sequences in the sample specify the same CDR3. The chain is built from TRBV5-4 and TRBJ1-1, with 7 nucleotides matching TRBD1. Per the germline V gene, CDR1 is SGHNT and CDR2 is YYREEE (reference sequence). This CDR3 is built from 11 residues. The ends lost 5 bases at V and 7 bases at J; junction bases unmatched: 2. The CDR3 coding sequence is TGTGCCAGCAGTCGGGACAGTGAAGCTTTCTTT. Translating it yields CASSRDSEAFF.

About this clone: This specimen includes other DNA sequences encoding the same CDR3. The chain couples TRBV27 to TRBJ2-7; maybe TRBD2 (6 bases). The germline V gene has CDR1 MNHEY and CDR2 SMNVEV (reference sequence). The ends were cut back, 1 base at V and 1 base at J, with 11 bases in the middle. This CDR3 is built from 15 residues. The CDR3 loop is CASSLLAGPSYEQYF. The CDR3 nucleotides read TGTGCCAGCAGTTTATTGGCGGGACCTTCCTACGAGCAGTACTTC.

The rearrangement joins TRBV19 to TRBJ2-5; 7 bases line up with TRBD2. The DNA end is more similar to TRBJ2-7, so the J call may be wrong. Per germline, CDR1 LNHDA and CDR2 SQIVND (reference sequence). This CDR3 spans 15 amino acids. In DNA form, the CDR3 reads TGTGCCAGTAGTTTCACCCTGGTCGGGGGGTACGAGCAGTACTTC. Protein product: CASSFTLVGGYEQYF.

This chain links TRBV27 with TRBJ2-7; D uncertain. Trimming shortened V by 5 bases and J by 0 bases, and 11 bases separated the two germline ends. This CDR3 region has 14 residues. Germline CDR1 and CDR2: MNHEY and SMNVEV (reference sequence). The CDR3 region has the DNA TGTGCCAGCAGTCCTTTTTTTAGCTCCTACGAGCAGTACTTC. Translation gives CASSPFFSSYEQYF.

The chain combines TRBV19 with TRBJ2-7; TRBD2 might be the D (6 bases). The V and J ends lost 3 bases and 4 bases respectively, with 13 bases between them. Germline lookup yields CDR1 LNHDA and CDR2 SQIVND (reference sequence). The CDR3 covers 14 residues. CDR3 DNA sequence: TGTGCCAGTAGTATGGGATTCCGGGGGTACGAGCAGTACTTC. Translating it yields CASSMGFRGYEQYF.

This CDR3 is CASSLIFPSHEQFF. The CDR3 DNA is TGTGCCAGCAGTTTAATTTTCCCTAGCCATGAGCAGTTCTTC. V is TRBV27 and J is TRBJ2-1; D is possibly TRBD2 (5 bases). Germline loops: CDR1 MNHEY, CDR2 SMNVEV (reference sequence). V was clipped by 2 bases and J by 8 bases, with 13 bases between them. The CDR3 length is 14 residues.

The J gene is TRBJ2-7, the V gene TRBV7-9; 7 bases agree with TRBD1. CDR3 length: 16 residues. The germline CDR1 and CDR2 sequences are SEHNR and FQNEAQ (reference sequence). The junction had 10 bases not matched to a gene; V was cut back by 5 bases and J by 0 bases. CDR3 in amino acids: CASSATGEWSSYEQYF. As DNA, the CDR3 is TGTGCCAGCAGCGCTACAGGGGAATGGAGCTCCTACGAGCAGTACTTC.

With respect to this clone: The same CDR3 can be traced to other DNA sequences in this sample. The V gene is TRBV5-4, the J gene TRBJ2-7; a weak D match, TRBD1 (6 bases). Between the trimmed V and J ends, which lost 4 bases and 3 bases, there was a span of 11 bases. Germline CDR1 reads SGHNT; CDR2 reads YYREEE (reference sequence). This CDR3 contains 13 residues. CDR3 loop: CASSLGGGYEQYF. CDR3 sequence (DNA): TGTGCCAGCAGCCTTGGGGGCGGCTACGAGCAGTACTTC.

DNA for the CDR3: TGCGCCAGCAGCTTGGCAGGGAACGACGAGCAGTACTTC. Protein sequence: CASSLAGNDEQYF. This rearrangement joins TRBV5-1 to TRBJ2-7; weak D call: TRBD1 (5 bases). Deletions cut 0 bases from V and 5 bases from J, with 9 bases between. CDR1 and CDR2 from the germline V gene are SGHRS and YFSETQ. This CDR3 comprises 13 residues. The complete variable domain, with remaining parts taken from reference TRBV5-1 and TRBJ2-7, reads KAGVTQTPRYLIKTRGQQVTLSCSPISGHRSVSWYQQTPGQGLQFLFEYFSETQRNKGNFPGRFSGRQFSNSRSEMNVSTLELGDSALYLCASSLAGNDEQYFGPGTRLTVT.

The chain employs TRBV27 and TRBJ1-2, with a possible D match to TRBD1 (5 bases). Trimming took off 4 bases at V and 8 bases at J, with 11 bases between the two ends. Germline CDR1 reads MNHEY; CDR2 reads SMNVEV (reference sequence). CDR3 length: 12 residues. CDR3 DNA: TGTGCCAGCAGTTCCTACGGGGGAGGCTACACCTTC. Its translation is CASSSYGGGYTF.